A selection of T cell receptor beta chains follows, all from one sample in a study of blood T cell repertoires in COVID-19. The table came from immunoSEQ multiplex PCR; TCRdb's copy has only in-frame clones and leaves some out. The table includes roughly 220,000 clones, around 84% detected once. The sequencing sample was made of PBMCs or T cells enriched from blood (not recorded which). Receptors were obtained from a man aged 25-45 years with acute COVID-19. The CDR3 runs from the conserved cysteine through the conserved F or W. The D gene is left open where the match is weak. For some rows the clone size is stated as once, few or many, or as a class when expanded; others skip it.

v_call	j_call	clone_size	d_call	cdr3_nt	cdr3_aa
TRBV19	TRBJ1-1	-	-	TGTGCCAGTAGTATTGATGGGAGCACTGAAGCTTTCTTT	CASSIDGSTEAFF
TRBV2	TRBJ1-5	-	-	TGTGCCAGCAGTGAAGGCACGACATCCCAGCCCCAGCATTTT	CASSEGTTSQPQHF
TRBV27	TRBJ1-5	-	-	TGTGCCAGCAGTTTATGGCAGGGAAATCAGCCCCAGCATTTT	CASSLWQGNQPQHF
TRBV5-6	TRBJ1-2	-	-	TGTGCCAGCAGCTTTTCCCCCCCAGCTAACTATGGCTACACCTTC	CASSFSPPANYGYTF
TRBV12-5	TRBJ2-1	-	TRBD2	TGTGCTAGTGGTTTGGACCTCACTAGCGGGGCCCATGAGCAGTTCTTC	CASGLDLTSGAHEQFF
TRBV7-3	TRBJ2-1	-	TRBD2	TGTGCCAGCAGCTCCGGATCGCTAGCGGGGGGCTCCAATGAGCAGTTCTTC	CASSSGSLAGGSNEQFF
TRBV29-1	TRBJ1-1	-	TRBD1	TGCAGCGTCGTCCGGGACAGGAGACCGTTGAACACTGAAGCTTTCTTT	CSVVRDRRPLNTEAFF
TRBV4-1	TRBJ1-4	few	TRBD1	TGCGCCAGCAGCCAAGCTCCGACAGGGAGTAATGAAAAACTGTTTTTT	CASSQAPTGSNEKLFF
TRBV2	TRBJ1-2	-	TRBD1	TGTGCCAGCAGCGCCCGTATAGGGACAGGGAACTATGGCTACACCTTC	CASSARIGTGNYGYTF
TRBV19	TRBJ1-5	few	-	TGTGCCAGTAGTTTGTCCGAGGGACAGCCCCAGCATTTT	CASSLSEGQPQHF
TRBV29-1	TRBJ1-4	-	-	TGCAGCGACGGACGGAGAGGGAATGAAAAACTGTTTTTT	CSDGRRGNEKLFF
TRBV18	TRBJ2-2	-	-	TGTGCCAGCTCACAGACAGAAGGGGCCGGGGAGCTGTTTTTT	CASSQTEGAGELFF
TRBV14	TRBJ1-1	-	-	TGTGCCAGCAGCCAACAGGGGACCACTGAAGCTTTCTTT	CASSQQGTTEAFF
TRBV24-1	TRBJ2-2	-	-	TGTGCCACCAGCCAATCGTCAGGTTTGGGAGCAGGGGAGCTGTTTTTT	CATSQSSGLGAGELFF
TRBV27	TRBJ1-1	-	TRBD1	TGTGCCAGCAGTTCGTGGGACAGGGCGAACACTGAAGCTTTCTTT	CASSSWDRANTEAFF
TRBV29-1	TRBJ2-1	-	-	TGCAGCGTCGAGGGTTTGGGTGCCAGTGAGCAGTTCTTC	CSVEGLGASEQFF
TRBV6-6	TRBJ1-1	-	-	TGTGCCAGCGGAATGACAGCCTACACTGAAGCTTTCTTT	CASGMTAYTEAFF
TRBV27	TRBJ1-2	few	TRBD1	TGTGCCAGCAGCTTCCGTGATAGGGGGCTTGGCTACACCTTC	CASSFRDRGLGYTF
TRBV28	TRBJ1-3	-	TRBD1	TGTGCCAGCAGACCTAACAGGGGGCCTGGAAACACCATATATTTT	CASRPNRGPGNTIYF
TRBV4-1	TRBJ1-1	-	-	TGCGCCAGCAGCCATCAACAGGGCACTGAAGCTTTCTTT	CASSHQQGTEAFF
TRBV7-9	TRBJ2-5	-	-	TGTGCCAGCAGCTTAGGGACAGCGAACCAAGAGACCCAGTACTTC	CASSLGTANQETQYF
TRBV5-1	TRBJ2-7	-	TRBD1	TGCGCCAGCAGCCGGGGACAGGACTACGAGCAGTACTTC	CASSRGQDYEQYF
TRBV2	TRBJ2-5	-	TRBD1	TGTGCCAGCAGGAACCGGGACAGGGGACAGACCCAGTACTTC	CASRNRDRGQTQYF
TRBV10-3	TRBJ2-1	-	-	TGTGCCATCAAATTTGGGAGCGGTGATTACAATGAGCAGTTCTTC	CAIKFGSGDYNEQFF
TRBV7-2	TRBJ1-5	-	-	TGTGCCAGCAGCTTAGGGCAGGGTCCGCAGCCCCAGCATTTT	CASSLGQGPQPQHF
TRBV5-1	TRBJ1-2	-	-	TGCGCCAGCAGCTTGGCCAGGGGTACTAACTATGGCTACACCTTC	CASSLARGTNYGYTF
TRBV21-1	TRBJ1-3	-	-	TGTGCCAGCAAGGACAGGGAATTACACTCTGGAAACACCATATATTTT	CASKDRELHSGNTIYF
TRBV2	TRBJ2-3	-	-	TGTGCCGAGGCAGCGGATTATAACACAGATACGCAGTATTTT	CAEAADYNTDTQYF
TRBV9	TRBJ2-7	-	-	TGTGCCAGCAGCGCTTCCTACGAGCAGTACTTC	CASSASYEQYF
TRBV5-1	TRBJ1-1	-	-	TGCGCCAGCGCCGTTTCGACACGGAACACTGAAGCTTTCTTT	CASAVSTRNTEAFF
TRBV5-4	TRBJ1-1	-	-	TGTGCCAGCACCCAAAGAGTGGCAGGGGACAACACTGAAGCTTTCTTT	CASTQRVAGDNTEAFF
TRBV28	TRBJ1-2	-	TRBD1	TGTGCCAGCAGTACCCCGGGACAGGGGCCCGGGGGCTATGGCTACACCTTC	CASSTPGQGPGGYGYTF
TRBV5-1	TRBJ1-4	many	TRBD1	TGCGCCAGCAGGCCGGACAGGGATGGTGAAAAACTGTTTTTT	CASRPDRDGEKLFF
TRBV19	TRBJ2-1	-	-	TGTGCCAGTAGTACCCGAGGAGGTATGCACAATGAGCAGTTCTTC	CASSTRGGMHNEQFF
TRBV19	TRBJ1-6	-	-	TGTGCCAGTAATAACAGGGAGCGAAATTCACCCCTCCACTTT	CASNNRERNSPLHF
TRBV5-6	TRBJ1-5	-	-	TGTGCCAGCAGCTTTACAGGGTTGGGTCAGCCCCAGCATTTT	CASSFTGLGQPQHF
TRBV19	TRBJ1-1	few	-	TGTGCCAGTAGTATACCCCAGACAGCGAACACTGAAGCTTTCTTT	CASSIPQTANTEAFF
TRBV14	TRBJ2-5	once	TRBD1	TGTGCCAGCAGCTTCGACAGGGTGAGGCAAGAGACCCAGTACTTC	CASSFDRVRQETQYF
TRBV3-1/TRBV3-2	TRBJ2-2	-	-	TGTGCCAGCAGCCAAGGGGTCGACAATTTCGGGGAGCTGTTTTTT	CASSQGVDNFGELFF
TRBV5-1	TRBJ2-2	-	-	TGCGCCAGCAGCCCAGACACGAACACCGGGGAGCTGTTTTTT	CASSPDTNTGELFF
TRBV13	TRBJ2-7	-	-	TGTGCCAGCAGCTTAGGACAGTCCCTTTACGAGCAGTACTTC	CASSLGQSLYEQYF
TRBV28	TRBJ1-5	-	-	TGTGCCAGCAGTTTAGGTGGACACCCTAATCAGCCCCAGCATTTT	CASSLGGHPNQPQHF
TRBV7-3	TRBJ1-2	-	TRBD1	TGTGCCAGCAGCCCTGGCCCAGACAGGGCGGGGGGCTACACCTTC	CASSPGPDRAGGYTF
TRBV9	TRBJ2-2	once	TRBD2	TGTGCCAGCAGCGTAGCGCTAGCGGGGGCCCCGAACACCGGGGAGCTGTTTTTT	CASSVALAGAPNTGELFF
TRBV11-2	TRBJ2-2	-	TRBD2	TGTGCCAGCAGCTTAGTGGCTAGCGGGGAGGGGGAGCTGTTTTTT	CASSLVASGEGELFF
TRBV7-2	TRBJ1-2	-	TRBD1	TGTGCCAGCAGCTTTGACCCTCCGGGACAGCATATCTATGGCTACACCTTC	CASSFDPPGQHIYGYTF
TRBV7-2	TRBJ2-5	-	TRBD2	TGTGCCAGCAGCTGGACTAGCGGGGGGGCCTTGGAGACCCAGTACTTC	CASSWTSGGALETQYF